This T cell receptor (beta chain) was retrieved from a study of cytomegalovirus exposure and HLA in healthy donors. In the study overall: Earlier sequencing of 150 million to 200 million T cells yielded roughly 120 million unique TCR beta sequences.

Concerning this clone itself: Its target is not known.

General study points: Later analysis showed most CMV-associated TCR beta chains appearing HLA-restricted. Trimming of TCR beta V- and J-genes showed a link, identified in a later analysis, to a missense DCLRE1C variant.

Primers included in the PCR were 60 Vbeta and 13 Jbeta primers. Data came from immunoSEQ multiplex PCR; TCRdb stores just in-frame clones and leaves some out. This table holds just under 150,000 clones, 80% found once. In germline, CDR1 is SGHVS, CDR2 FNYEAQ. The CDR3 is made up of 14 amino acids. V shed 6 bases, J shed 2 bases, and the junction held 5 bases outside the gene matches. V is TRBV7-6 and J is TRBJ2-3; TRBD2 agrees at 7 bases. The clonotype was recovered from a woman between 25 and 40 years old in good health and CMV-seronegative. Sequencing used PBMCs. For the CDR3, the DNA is TGTGCCAGCAGTCGCGGGGGTTACACAGATACGCAGTATTTT. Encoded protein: CASSRGGYTDTQYF.